One sample yielded the 3 T cell receptor beta chains listed below, sequenced in a study of Ad26.COV2.S vaccination and SARS-CoV-2 variants. Data came from immunoSEQ multiplex PCR; TCRdb stores just in-frame clones and leaves some out. The table includes approximately 340,000 clones, more than 75% detected once. Described treatment: around 19 received Ad26.COV2.S at low or high dose, single or two shots; a few received placebo; per-sample allocation not given. Repertoires come from day 63 after the first vaccine or placebo injection. This sample comprised peripheral blood, obtained in a trial of Ad26.COV2.S vaccine versus placebo. These receptors originate from a person between 18 and 65 years old who received the Ad26.COV2.S COVID-19 vaccine or a placebo.

The chain combines TRBV11-3 with TRBJ2-1, with D possibly matching TRBD1 (6 bases). The CDR3 runs 16 residues. Germline assignment: CDR1 SGHNT and CDR2 YENEEA. V was pared by 0 bases and J by 3 bases, with 12 bases between. For the CDR3, the DNA is TGTGCCAGCAGCTTAGAGGCAGGGGCCTACTACAATGAGCAGTTCTTC. Translating gives CASSLEAGAYYNEQFF.

The rearrangement joins TRBV6-5 to TRBJ2-4; D unclear. Trimming pared 0 bases from V and 0 bases from J, leaving 9 bases between. This CDR3 is built from 16 residues. Germline loops: CDR1 MNHEY, CDR2 SVGAGI. CDR3 nucleotides: TGTGCCAGCAGTTACTCGTACCAGCTAGCCAAAAACATTCAGTACTTC. This gives the protein CASSYSYQLAKNIQYF.

This sequence joins TRBV11-3 and TRBJ2-1, with D unresolved. The CDR3 has 15 residues. Germline CDR1 SGHNT, CDR2 YENEEA. V lost 0 bases, J lost 0 bases, and 6 bases lay in between. CDR3 loop: CASSLDRSSYNEQFF. The DNA of the CDR3 is TGTGCCAGCAGCTTAGACAGGAGCTCCTACAATGAGCAGTTCTTC.